This T cell receptor beta chain was found in a study of blood T cell repertoires in COVID-19 (dated by TCRdb to 2019 to 2021). With regard to the full study: Samples from collaborators originated in the United States, Italy and Spain and spanned both the acute and convalescent phases of COVID-19. The prospective study material was composed of cDNA or gDNA derived from T cells, B-cell-depleted T cells, or PBMCs. The dataset comprised deeply sampled blood TCRbeta repertoires from subjects exposed to, actively infected with, or recovered from COVID-19. The repertoires were released in a freely available public database meant as a resource for research on the immune response to SARS-CoV-2. The samples were drawn from two sources: the first 160 participants of the ongoing ImmuneRACE study, and 1,000 to 1,500 subjects contributed by 6 global collaborators. A de-identified subject ID, COVID-19 status, age in years and sex were almost always included in the sample metadata. Where HLA class I and class II types were available, the types were taken from metadata supplied by the sample provider, not from assay-based typing.

The full study reports these points: The amount of clinical and demographic metadata varied by source and participant and was provided uncurated.

TCRbeta CDR3 regions were amplified from genomic DNA by means of the immunoSEQ Assay, a bias-controlled multiplex PCR. Per the original workflow: Nucleated cell counts per sample were estimated from amplification of reference gene primers within the assay. To quantify the absolute abundance of each unique TCRbeta CDR3 rearrangement, sequence reads were collapsed and filtered. For each sample, productive Simpson clonality was calculated by taking the square root of Simpson's diversity index across productive rearrangements. The immuneACCESS repertoire file appears here via TCRdb, limited to in-frame rearrangements. These files lack a portion of the clones; in checked studies, under half of the deficit traces to unresolved V genes, and the cause of the others is not known. V, J and clone size were drawn from that table, and D and trimming were deduced from the DNA. The sample yields 50,000 to 60,000 clones; roughly 86% were counted once. The ten largest account for approximately 8.1% of the sample.

Each collaborating institution followed its own protocols to collect whole blood in K2EDTA tubes. For TCRbeta analysis, collaborators shipped samples as frozen whole blood, isolated PBMCs, or DNA extracted from either of those sample types. This clone was observed many times. Its recognized antigen is unknown. It has no much larger one-base neighbor in the sample; base qualities were not kept. From V the trimming removes 0 bases and from J it removes 3 bases, while the gene matches leave 7 bases of the junction unaccounted for. The CDR3 runs 18 amino acids, cysteine and phenylalanine included. The sequence is cut down to CDR3 DNA, 54 bases in frame from base 1. Sequences KGHDR (CDR1) and SFDVKD (CDR2) are obtained from the germline V gene.

This receptor was identified in a man older than 75 with active or convalescent COVID-19. Recombination linked TRBV24-1 to TRBJ2-2; TRBD1 agrees with 9 junctional bases. The source material was peripheral blood. The nucleotides read TGTGCCACCAGTGATTTGCGTTCGGGACAGGGAGACACCGGGGAGCTGTTTTTT. This yields the protein CATSDLRSGQGDTGELFF.